A selection of T cell receptor beta chains follows, all from one sample in a study of blood T cells in healthy people across ages. TCRdb recomputed calls from the 5' RACE reads with MiXCR, one row per CDR3 protein. The table includes hundreds of thousands of distinct CDR3 sequences, around 24% detected once. In addition, the sample was reused for a study of T cells of mothers and their children.

The sample taken for sequencing was blood. The origin of the receptors is a boy under 18 in good health. Both conserved end residues are part of each CDR3. A D gene is named only where the DNA matches it firmly. The listing skips clone size in some rows; elsewhere it reads once, few, many or a size class.

clone_size	j_call	d_call	v_call	cdr3_aa	cdr3_nt
few	TRBJ2-5	TRBD1	TRBV20-1	CSARGQVVFGAGETQYF	TGCAGTGCTAGGGGACAGGTGGTATTCGGGGCTGGTGAGACCCAGTACTTC
NA	TRBJ2-4	NA	TRBV28	CASSTNSVVLNIQYF	TGTGCCAGCAGCACTAATTCAGTAGTCCTAAACATTCAGTACTTC
few	TRBJ2-5	NA	TRBV20-1	CSARSGRGETQYF	TGCAGTGCTAGGAGTGGCCGAGGGGAGACCCAGTACTTC
few	TRBJ1-3	NA	TRBV12-3/TRBV12-4	CASSPSPTIYF	TGTGCCAGCAGTCCTTCGCCCACCATATATTTT
NA	TRBJ2-5	NA	TRBV29-1	CSVDGVAGAQETQYF	TGCAGCGTTGACGGGGTCGCGGGGGCCCAAGAGACCCAGTACTTC
few	TRBJ2-2	TRBD1	TRBV15	CATSREDRVGAGELFF	TGTGCCACCAGCAGAGAGGACAGGGTTGGTGCCGGGGAGCTGTTTTTT
few	TRBJ2-3	NA	TRBV11-2	CASSLGSTGTQYF	TGTGCCAGCAGCTTAGGGAGCACGGGTACGCAGTATTTT
few	TRBJ1-4	TRBD1	TRBV28	CASRAGTGDEKLFF	TGTGCCAGCAGGGCCGGGACAGGGGATGAAAAACTGTTTTTT
NA	TRBJ1-4	NA	TRBV6-5	CASSRQRDNEKLFF	TGTGCCAGCAGTCGACAGCGCGACAATGAAAAACTGTTTTTT
NA	TRBJ2-1	NA	TRBV18	CASSDSGGNKQFF	TGTGCCAGCTCTGACAGTGGGGGCAATAAGCAGTTCTTC
few	TRBJ2-5	NA	TRBV7-8	CASSFGVEVLGETQYF	TGTGCCAGCAGCTTTGGGGTTGAAGTTTTGGGAGAGACCCAGTACTTC
NA	TRBJ1-1	NA	TRBV10-3	CAISESLLITEAFF	TGTGCCATCAGTGAGTCTCTGCTTATCACTGAAGCCTTCTTT
NA	TRBJ1-4	TRBD1	TRBV5-1	CASTDRGVEKLFF	TGCGCCAGCACGGACAGGGGGGTTGAAAAACTGTTTTTT
few	TRBJ1-4	TRBD1	TRBV7-9	CASSPGPGQGGEKLFF	TGTGCCAGCAGCCCGGGGCCGGGACAGGGTGGAGAAAAACTGTTTTTT
NA	TRBJ2-1	TRBD2	TRBV7-2	CASSSIAGGFLDEQFF	TGTGCCAGCAGCTCAATAGCGGGAGGGTTTCTGGATGAGCAGTTCTTC
NA	TRBJ2-1	NA	TRBV4-1	CASSRSSSYDEQFF	TGCGCCAGCAGCCGAAGTTCCTCCTACGATGAGCAGTTCTTC
few	TRBJ2-5	NA	TRBV30	CAWSLAGARETQYF	TGTGCCTGGAGTCTTGCGGGGGCGAGGGAGACCCAGTACTTC
few	TRBJ2-7	NA	TRBV7-3	CASSSGQGGTEQYF	TGTGCCAGCAGCTCCGGACAGGGAGGGACTGAGCAGTACTTC
few	TRBJ2-1	NA	TRBV30	CAWAVWNEQFF	TGTGCCTGGGCGGTATGGAATGAGCAGTTCTTC
NA	TRBJ2-4	NA	TRBV7-9	CASSRGGGGWGKNIQYF	TGTGCCAGCAGCCGAGGGGGTGGGGGTTGGGGTAAAAACATTCAGTACTTC
few	TRBJ1-2	NA	TRBV7-9	CASSFLVVGYGYTF	TGTGCCAGCAGCTTTCTGGTCGTCGGCTATGGCTACACCTTC
once	TRBJ1-1	NA	TRBV12-3/TRBV12-4	CASSLAGLLNTEAFF	TGTGCCAGCAGTTTAGCCGGGCTGCTGAACACTGAAGCTTTCTTT
NA	TRBJ2-3	NA	TRBV5-6	CASSFGGGASTDTQYF	TGTGCCAGCAGCTTCGGCGGTGGGGCTTCCACAGATACGCAGTATTTT
NA	TRBJ2-3	NA	TRBV29-1	CSHHRGSSTDTQYF	TGCAGCCATCACCGGGGATCTAGCACAGATACGCAGTATTTT
NA	TRBJ2-7	NA	TRBV11-2	CASSLVGWVAYEQYF	TGTGCCAGCAGCTTAGTAGGATGGGTGGCCTACGAGCAGTACTTC
many	TRBJ1-2	TRBD1	TRBV6-5	CASSRGRGLPYGYTF	TGTGCCAGCAGTCGCGGCAGGGGGCTCCCTTATGGCTACACCTTC
NA	TRBJ2-2	NA	TRBV7-3	CASSFVEGPGELFF	TGTGCCAGCAGCTTTGTGGAGGGCCCCGGGGAGCTGTTTTTT
NA	TRBJ2-1	TRBD2	TRBV10-3	CAISGSGGGAGEQFF	TGTGCCATCAGTGGGTCTGGCGGGGGGGCCGGTGAGCAGTTCTTC
NA	TRBJ2-1	TRBD1	TRBV18	CASSPGQGGSYNEQFF	TGTGCCAGCTCACCAGGACAGGGAGGCTCCTACAATGAGCAGTTCTTC
NA	TRBJ1-4	NA	TRBV28	CASSLGTPGNEKLFF	TGTGCCAGCAGTTTGGGAACACCGGGGAATGAAAAACTGTTTTTT
many	TRBJ2-4	NA	TRBV12-3/TRBV12-4	CASSFRQYKNIQYF	TGTGCCAGCAGTTTTAGACAGTACAAAAACATTCAGTACTTC
few	TRBJ2-5	NA	TRBV29-1	CSVEDGLTGETQYF	TGCAGCGTTGAAGATGGGCTTACGGGAGAGACCCAGTACTTC
NA	TRBJ2-3	TRBD2	TRBV29-1	CSVGSGGATDTQYF	TGCAGCGTTGGTAGCGGGGGGGCCACAGATACGCAGTATTTT
few	TRBJ1-2	NA	TRBV5-1	CASSLPGQLNYGYTF	TGCGCCAGCAGCTTGCCCGGACAGCTTAACTATGGCTACACCTTC
NA	TRBJ2-7	NA	TRBV20-1	CSVAGTNSYEQYF	TGCAGTGTCGCCGGGACAAACTCCTACGAGCAGTACTTC
NA	TRBJ2-1	NA	TRBV7-3	CASSFIAGTLYNEQFF	TGTGCCAGCAGTTTTATCGCAGGAACACTCTACAATGAGCAGTTCTTC
few	TRBJ2-1	TRBD2	TRBV6-5	CASANRGGPNEQFF	TGTGCCAGCGCCAATCGCGGGGGGCCAAATGAGCAGTTCTTC
NA	TRBJ1-2	NA	TRBV3-1	CASSQNSGNGYTF	TGTGCCAGCAGCCAAAATTCAGGGAATGGCTACACCTTC
few	TRBJ1-2	NA	TRBV3-1	CASSPFLGVRANYGYTF	TGTGCCAGCAGCCCCTTTTTAGGGGTCAGGGCTAACTATGGCTACACCTTC
few	TRBJ2-7	NA	TRBV6-6	CASSQTASTYEQYF	TGTGCCAGCAGTCAGACAGCATCCACCTACGAGCAGTACTTC
few	TRBJ2-5	TRBD2	TRBV19	CASSIEGSGGAGETQYF	TGTGCCAGTAGTATAGAAGGGAGCGGGGGGGCCGGAGAGACCCAGTACTTC
few	TRBJ2-6	NA	TRBV9	CASSDRSTRSGANVLTF	TGTGCCAGCAGCGACCGGAGTACCCGCTCTGGGGCCAACGTCCTGACTTTC
NA	TRBJ2-1	TRBD2	TRBV6-1	CASSRGGGGDYNEQFF	TGTGCCAGCAGCAGAGGGGGCGGGGGGGACTACAATGAGCAGTTCTTC